In its sample, the clone carrying this T cell receptor beta chain was seen many times. Antigen specificity is unknown. Trimming stripped 3 bases from V and 3 bases from J, with 9 bases between. The CDR3 length is 13 residues. Germline values: CDR1 MNHNS, CDR2 SASEGT. Time point meaning: persistent/refractory GD, antithyroid drugs over 5 years with positive TRAb. RNA extracted from PBMCs served as the sequencing template. This entry is derived from a study of regulatory T cells in long-lasting Graves disease. As for the study in general: It was over 5 years of antithyroid drugs, with positive TSH receptor antibodies, that meant persistent Graves' disease. General study results and limits: Patients with persistent Graves' had lower TCR diversity than newly diagnosed patients. Limited samples may have lowered accuracy.

CDR3-region Arm-PCR and iRepertoire HTBI primers produced the TCR beta libraries. TCRdb recomputed calls from the multiplex PCR reads with MiXCR, one row per CDR3 protein. The table includes some 370,000 distinct CDR3 sequences, less than 25% detected once. Sequencing used peripheral blood mononuclear cells (PBMCs), obtained when the disease was refractory, from a patient treated with antithyroid drugs. This TCR was sampled from a female donor with Graves disease. The chain couples TRBV6-1 to TRBJ2-7; D gene uncertain. CDR3 nucleotide sequence: TGTGCCAGCAGTGAGCAAGGCTACTACGAGCAGTACTTC. It translates to CASSEQGYYEQYF.